The rows below give T cell receptor beta chains drawn from one sample of a study of T cells in localized non-small cell lung cancer. Data came from immunoSEQ multiplex PCR; TCRdb stores just in-frame clones and leaves some out. The data contain about 33,000 clones, around 90% of them singletons. Sample: peripheral blood mononuclear cells, taken before any cancer treatment. The receptors originated from a man aged 40-75 years with stage III lung adenocarcinoma. CDR3s include the opening cysteine and the closing phenylalanine or tryptophan. The D gene is left open where the match is weak. The size entry is marked missing in some rows and otherwise reads once, few, many or a size class.

.	TRBD1	TRBV7-9	TRBJ1-4	TGTGCCAGCAGCTTAGGGGACAGAGAAAATGAAAAACTGTTTTTT	CASSLGDRENEKLFF
.	TRBD1	TRBV7-3	TRBJ2-2	TGTGCCAGCAGCTTAACCCCCGACAGGGCTTCATTTGCCGGGGAGCTGTTTTTT	CASSLTPDRASFAGELFF
.	TRBD2	TRBV19	TRBJ2-3	TGTGCCAGTAGTATGGCGGTAGCGGGGATCACAGATACGCAGTATTTT	CASSMAVAGITDTQYF
.	TRBD1	TRBV28	TRBJ2-7	TGTGCCAGCAGTTTTTTGGGACAGATCTACGAGCAGTACTTC	CASSFLGQIYEQYF
.	TRBD1	TRBV18	TRBJ1-2	TGTGCCAGCTCACAGGGACAGGGGGACTATGGCTACACCTTC	CASSQGQGDYGYTF
.	TRBD1	TRBV29-1	TRBJ2-5	TGCAGCGTTGGCGGGACAGGGGTAATAGAGACCCAGTACTTC	CSVGGTGVIETQYF
.	.	TRBV4-1	TRBJ2-1	TGCGCCAGCAGCCCCGGTGGAGGAGGGGGCTCCTACAATGAGCAGTTCTTC	CASSPGGGGGSYNEQFF
.	TRBD1	TRBV5-5	TRBJ1-5	TGTGCCAGCAGCCGCGGCCCCACAGGGGTACGGGCAAATCAGCCCCAGCATTTT	CASSRGPTGVRANQPQHF
once	TRBD1	TRBV12-5	TRBJ2-7	TGTGCTAGTGGTTTTCAGGGGGCCAACGAGCAGTACTTC	CASGFQGANEQYF
.	TRBD2	TRBV13	TRBJ2-6	TGTGCCAGCAGCTCCGGACTAGCGGGGGGGCACTCTGGGGCCAACGTCCTGACTTTC	CASSSGLAGGHSGANVLTF
.	.	TRBV14	TRBJ1-3	TGTGCCAGCAGCCAAAATTACGGGTACTCTGGAAACACCATATATTTT	CASSQNYGYSGNTIYF
.	.	TRBV10-3	TRBJ1-1	TGTGCCATCAGTGAGTCCCCGGGCAGAGTTACGAACACTGAAGCTTTCTTT	CAISESPGRVTNTEAFF
.	.	TRBV27	TRBJ2-3	TGTGCCAGCAGTTTGGGGACTGGATCTAGCACAGATACGCAGTATTTT	CASSLGTGSSTDTQYF
.	TRBD1	TRBV5-3	TRBJ1-2	TGTGCCAGAAGCTCTCGGGACAGGGGGCTTGGCTACACCTTC	CARSSRDRGLGYTF
few	.	TRBV29-1	TRBJ1-4	TGCAGCGCAGGGGAATCTGAAAAACTGTTTTTT	CSAGESEKLFF
.	TRBD1	TRBV6-5	TRBJ1-4	TGTGCCAGCAGTTACGAGACAGGGTCTGAAAAACTGTTTTTT	CASSYETGSEKLFF
.	TRBD1	TRBV28	TRBJ1-5	TGTGCCAGCAGTTCCACAGGGGGAATGAGGCCCCAGCATTTT	CASSSTGGMRPQHF
few	.	TRBV15	TRBJ2-3	TGTGCCACCAGCAGAGTCGCAGGGACGGATACGCAGTATTTT	CATSRVAGTDTQYF
.	.	TRBV5-6	TRBJ2-2	TGTGCCAGCAGCTCCAAAACGAGGGGGCGCGGGGTCACCGGGGAGCTGTTTTTT	CASSSKTRGRGVTGELFF
few	.	TRBV19	TRBJ2-7	TGTGCCAGTAGTATAGATCTAGGGCGGCTTGGCGAGCAGTACTTC	CASSIDLGRLGEQYF
once	TRBD2	TRBV12-5	TRBJ2-3	TGTGCTAGTGGACCCGACTTAGCGGGGAGTAGCACAGATACGCAGTATTTT	CASGPDLAGSSTDTQYF
.	TRBD1	TRBV5-1	TRBJ2-2	TGCGCCAGCAGCTGGCGACAGGGGAACACCGGGGAGCTGTTTTTT	CASSWRQGNTGELFF
.	.	TRBV7-8	TRBJ1-2	TGTGCCAGCAGCTTAGATGGAAATGGGGACTATGGCTACACCTTC	CASSLDGNGDYGYTF
.	.	TRBV4-2	TRBJ2-1	TGTGCCAGCAGCCAATCCACCCTCGTCCCAGGCTCTAACCTCCCTTACAATGAGCAGTTCTTC	CASSQSTLVPGSNLPYNEQFF
.	.	TRBV7-9	TRBJ1-2	TGTGCCAGCAGCCCCCTGACCTATGGCTACACCTTC	CASSPLTYGYTF
.	.	TRBV5-4	TRBJ2-7	TGTGCCAGCAGCCCACAGGGTATCGACGAGCAGTACTTC	CASSPQGIDEQYF
.	.	TRBV2	TRBJ1-5	TGTGCCAGCAGTTTCGACGGACGTTCCAATCAGCCCCAGCATTTT	CASSFDGRSNQPQHF
medium-sized	TRBD1	TRBV10-3	TRBJ1-1	TGTGCCACCGGGACAGGATCCATGAACACTGAAGCTTTCTTT	CATGTGSMNTEAFF
.	.	TRBV7-2	TRBJ2-7	TGTGCCAGCAGCTTAGCGTGGGGCTCAATTCCAGGGGAGCAGTACTTC	CASSLAWGSIPGEQYF
.	.	TRBV27	TRBJ2-7	TGTGCCAGCAACGCGGGTGGGACACACCACTCCTACGAGCAGTACTTC	CASNAGGTHHSYEQYF
.	.	TRBV27	TRBJ1-2	TGTGCCAGCAGTAAGGGCCATTATGGCTACACCTTC	CASSKGHYGYTF
.	.	TRBV11-3	TRBJ2-5	TGTGCCAGCAGCTTAGGGGTGGAAGAGACCCAGTACTTC	CASSLGVEETQYF
once	.	TRBV6-4	TRBJ2-3	TGTGCCAGCATGCAGAAAGATACGCAGTATTTT	CASMQKDTQYF
.	TRBD2	TRBV18	TRBJ2-3	TGTGCCAGCTCACCGACTAGCGGGGTGGATACGCAGTATTTT	CASSPTSGVDTQYF
.	TRBD1	TRBV7-9	TRBJ2-5	TGTGCCAGCAGCTGGAAAGGGGGCTGGGAGACCCAGTACTTC	CASSWKGGWETQYF
.	.	TRBV9	TRBJ1-1	TGTGCCAGCAGCACCCGACAGGACACTGAAGCTTTCTTT	CASSTRQDTEAFF
.	.	TRBV29-1	TRBJ1-5	TGCAGCGTTCAAGGGGGTAATAGCAATCAGCCCCAGCATTTT	CSVQGGNSNQPQHF
.	.	TRBV28	TRBJ1-4	TGTGCCAGCAGTTTATTCGGGGCAACTAATGAAAAACTGTTTTTT	CASSLFGATNEKLFF
.	.	TRBV11-3	TRBJ1-1	TGTGCCAGCAGCCCCGGGACGCCAGAAGCTTTCTTT	CASSPGTPEAFF
once	TRBD1	TRBV27	TRBJ2-1	TGTGCCAGCAGTTTATCCGGGACAGGAGCCTACAATGAGCAGTTCTTC	CASSLSGTGAYNEQFF
.	.	TRBV4-1	TRBJ1-6	TGCGCCAGCAGCCAAGAGACAGACCGGGAGACACCCCTCCACTTT	CASSQETDRETPLHF
.	.	TRBV2	TRBJ2-1	TGTGCCAGCAGTCGAGACTCCGTCAATGAGCAGTTCTTC	CASSRDSVNEQFF
.	.	TRBV10-2	TRBJ1-3	TGCGCCAGCAGCGATGCGGGGACCTCTGGAAACACCATATATTTT	CASSDAGTSGNTIYF
.	.	TRBV13	TRBJ2-1	TGTGCCAGCAGCCCTGCCGCCGGGACTTTCTACAATGAGCAGTTCTTC	CASSPAAGTFYNEQFF
.	TRBD1	TRBV6-5	TRBJ1-1	TGTGCCAGCAGGCTCCGGGACAGGTCGAACACTGAAGCTTTCTTT	CASRLRDRSNTEAFF
.	.	TRBV15	TRBJ2-7	TGTGCCACCAGCAGAGAACCGGGGAGCTCCTACGAGCAGTACTTC	CATSREPGSSYEQYF
once	.	TRBV6-1	TRBJ2-5	TGTGCCAGCAGTGGAGGGGGGGCGCAAGAGACCCAGTACTTC	CASSGGGAQETQYF
.	.	TRBV5-1	TRBJ2-7	TGCGCCAGCAGCTTAATAGTCAGCTCCTACGAGCAGTACTTC	CASSLIVSSYEQYF
.	.	TRBV27	TRBJ1-6	TGTGCCAGCACCACGGGGATCTCCTATAATTCACCCCTCCACTTT	CASTTGISYNSPLHF
.	.	TRBV6-5	TRBJ1-1	TGTGCCAGCAAATCCGGAACGGATAACACTGAAGCTTTCTTT	CASKSGTDNTEAFF
.	.	TRBV9	TRBJ1-6	TGTGCCAGCAGCGTAGGGGCTTTTAGCTCCTATAATTCACCCCTCCACTTT	CASSVGAFSSYNSPLHF
.	.	TRBV2	TRBJ2-2	TGTGCCAGCATGCAGGGAGGCACCGGGGAGCTGTTTTTT	CASMQGGTGELFF
.	.	TRBV11-2	TRBJ2-3	TGTGCCAGCAGCCCCCGTGGCGCTCTCACAGATACGCAGTATTTT	CASSPRGALTDTQYF
.	TRBD2	TRBV11-2	TRBJ2-3	TGTGCCAGCAGCTCCGCTAGCGGGGGGGTTTCAGATACGCAGTATTTT	CASSSASGGVSDTQYF
.	.	TRBV7-8	TRBJ2-5	TGTGCCAGCAGCAGGGGGGGGAAAGAGACCCAGTACTTC	CASSRGGKETQYF
few	TRBD1	TRBV5-5	TRBJ2-7	TGTGCCAGCAGCACGGGACAGCTGTACTACGAGCAGTACTTC	CASSTGQLYYEQYF
.	TRBD1	TRBV4-2	TRBJ1-1	TGTGCCAGCAGCCCTGGGACAGGGGTAGTGAACACTGAAGCTTTCTTT	CASSPGTGVVNTEAFF
.	.	TRBV29-1	TRBJ2-3	TGCAGCGTTGAGACCCCGTGGGGGGGCCTCACAGATACGCAGTATTTT	CSVETPWGGLTDTQYF